Presented here are 25 T cell receptor beta chains from one specimen sequenced in a study of T cells in Graves' hyperthyroidism and ophthalmopathy. RNA transcripts served as the template for amplifying TCR beta CDR3 regions. RT-PCR in the first round (using the HTBI primer set) targeted the TCR CDR3. One entry per CDR3 protein results from TCRdb running MiXCR on the multiplex PCR reads. The data hold approximately 590,000 distinct CDR3 sequences, with about 43% observed a single time. The sequencing input was peripheral blood or thyroid tissue (not recorded which). Receptors originate from a woman aged 18-29 years with Graves' hyperthyroidism.

This clonotype was observed a few times. This chain links TRBV7-8 with TRBJ1-6, with D possibly being TRBD1 (6 bases). Germline values: CDR1 SGHVS, CDR2 FQNEAQ. V lost 1 base to trimming and J lost 4 bases, with 20 bases between them. The CDR3 is 19 residues long. The CDR3 nucleotides read TGTGCCAGCAGCTTAGTAGGCCTCAGGGTGAGGGGGTATAATTCACCCCTCCACTTT. Its translation is CASSLVGLRVRGYNSPLHF.

This clonotype was observed a handful of times. This chain joins TRBV5-1 and TRBJ2-5, with TRBD2 matching 10 bases. CDR3 size: 16 residues. Germline V gives CDR1 SGHRS, CDR2 YFSETQ. Unmatched junction bases numbered 8, after V lost 1 base and J lost 5 bases. In DNA, the CDR3 is TGCGCCAGCAGCTTGTCCGCTAGCGGGAGTGGGGAGACCCAGTACTTC. Protein: CASSLSASGSGETQYF.

This rearrangement joins TRBV19 to TRBJ2-7, with 9 bases fitting TRBD2. CDR3 size: 17 residues. Germline V CDR1 and CDR2: LNHDA, SQIVND (reference sequence). V gave up 6 bases and J gave up 5 bases; unmatched junction bases: 17. The CDR3, as DNA: TGTGCCAGTAGCCCCTGGGGTAGCGGGGGTCCATCGGACGAGCAGTACTTC. The encoded protein is CASSPWGSGGPSDEQYF.

This clonotype was counted many times. The genes are TRBV10-3 and TRBJ1-1; the D is unclear. Trimming shortened V by 7 bases and J by 1 base, and 7 bases separated the two germline ends. The V gene's germline CDR1 is ENHRY and CDR2 SYGVKD. CDR3 size: 12 residues. Here the CDR3 DNA reads TGTGCCATCAACGCGGGGAACACTGAAGCTTTCTTT. Its protein is CAINAGNTEAFF.

The chain carries TRBV5-5 and TRBJ1-2; TRBD1 matches at 9 bases. The CDR3 runs to 13 residues. Trimming removed 4 bases from V and 7 bases from J; junction bases left unmatched: 5. Per the germline V gene, CDR1 is SGHKS and CDR2 is YYEKEE (reference sequence). The DNA of the CDR3 is TGTGCCAGCAGCCAGCCGGACAGGGGTGGCTACACCTTC. Protein: CASSQPDRGGYTF.

This clonotype turned up a few times. This rearrangement joins TRBV7-4 to TRBJ1-1, with D perhaps TRBD1 (5 bases). Germline CDR1 and CDR2: SGHVT and SQSDAQ. Trimming left V 3 bases short and J 10 bases short, with 12 bases between. The CDR3 has 12 residues. CDR3 nucleotide sequence: TGTGCCAGCAGCTTCTCGGCCGGGGGAGCTTTCTTT. It is translated as CASSFSAGGAFF.

The V gene is TRBV18, the J gene TRBJ1-2, with D tentatively TRBD1 (5 bases). Germline loops: CDR1 KGHSH, CDR2 LQKENI. Trimming cost V 7 bases and J 3 bases, with 9 bases left between them. The CDR3 has 12 residues. The CDR3 sequence is CASLETDYGYTF. For the CDR3, the DNA is TGTGCCAGCTTAGAGACAGACTATGGCTACACCTTC.

This sequence joins TRBV12-3 or TRBV12-4 and TRBJ2-7; D is unclear. V lost 5 bases and J lost 3, with 8 bases in between. This CDR3 is built from 12 residues. CDR3 DNA: TGTGCCAGCAGTCCCCTGGGCTACGAGCAGTACTTC. Translating gives CASSPLGYEQYF.

As to this clonotype: It may be a read error: a sequence one base away is much more abundant. This chain's CDR3 is CTIQGAGNSPLHF. CDR3 in DNA: TGTACCATACAGGGGGCTGGGAATTCACCCCTCCACTTT. J is TRBJ1-6 and V is TRBV7-8; 9 bases match TRBD1. This CDR3 spans 13 amino acids. Germline CDR1 and CDR2: SGHVS and FQNEAQ.

In this sample, this clonotype turned up a few times. In DNA form, the CDR3 reads TGTGCCAGCAAAATGGACCTACCCCAGAACACTGAAGCTTTCTTT. Translation: CASKMDLPQNTEAFF. The rearrangement uses TRBV10-3 and TRBJ1-1; D gene unclear. Germline values: CDR1 ENHRY, CDR2 SYGVKD. Trimming shortened V by 10 bases and J by 1 base, and 19 bases separated the two germline ends. This CDR3 comprises 15 residues.

V usage is TRBV11-2 and J usage is TRBJ1-5, with D tentatively TRBD1 (6 bases). Trimming cost V 4 bases and J 7 bases, with 14 bases left between them. The CDR3 length is 14 residues. Germline assignment: CDR1 SGHAT and CDR2 FQNNGV. The CDR3 DNA reads TGTGCCAGCAGCTGGGGGGGGGCGGGACAGCCCCAGCATTTT. Translating it yields CASSWGGAGQPQHF.

In the case of this clonotype: A much larger clone sits a single nucleotide away, making a read error possible. The chain employs TRBV7-9 and TRBJ1-1; tentative D call: TRBD1 (5 bases). V was shortened by 2 bases and J by 7 bases, with 17 bases between the two germline ends. The V gene's germline CDR1 is SEHNR and CDR2 FQNEAQ (reference sequence). There are 15 residues in the CDR3. The CDR3 DNA follows: TGTGCCAGCAGCTTATGGTCGCGGGGGAAGGATGAAGCTTTCTTT. Residues: CASSLWSRGKDEAFF.

The table lists this clonotype with a few counts. The chain carries TRBV6-5 and TRBJ2-7; TRBD1 matches 8 bases. Trimming took 4 bases from V and 6 from J; bases not matched to a gene: 11. This CDR3 is 15 amino acids long. Germline lookup yields CDR1 MNHEY and CDR2 SVGAGI. The chain's CDR3 is CASSSHGQGLREQYF. The CDR3 DNA follows: TGTGCCAGCAGTTCCCACGGACAGGGCCTTCGCGAGCAGTACTTC.

The chain recombines TRBV25-1 with TRBJ1-1, with 8 nucleotides matching TRBD1. The CDR3 runs to 15 residues. The ends lost 1 base at V and 3 bases at J; junction bases unmatched: 4. Looked up from germline, CDR1 is MGHDK and CDR2 is SYGVNS. In DNA, the CDR3 is TGTGCCAGCAGTGAATTAGTGACAGGGGACACTGAAGCTTTCTTT. This translates into CASSELVTGDTEAFF.

The chain combines TRBV5-5 with TRBJ2-7; 8 bases agree with TRBD1. CDR3 length equals 15 residues. In germline, CDR1 is SGHKS, CDR2 YYEKEE (reference sequence). With V trimmed by 7 bases and J by 0 bases, 9 bases remained unmatched. CDR3 DNA: TGTGCCAGCTCCCCTGGGACAGGATCCTCCTACGAGCAGTACTTC. It is translated as CASSPGTGSSYEQYF. Supplemented by reference TRBV5-5 and TRBJ2-7, the full variable domain reads DAGVTQSPTHLIKTRGQQVTLRCSPISGHKSVSWYQQVLGQGPQFIFQYYEKEERGRGNFPDRFSARQFPNYSSELNVNALLLGDSALYLCASSPGTGSSYEQYFGPGTRLTVT.

The sample holds a few counts of this clonotype. The chain is built from TRBV29-1 and TRBJ2-2; 8 nucleotides match TRBD1. V lost 7 bases to trimming and J lost 6 bases; unmatched junction nucleotides: 7. Germline V gives CDR1 SQVTM, CDR2 ANQGSEA. This CDR3 contains 13 residues. The CDR3 protein is CSAQQGGPGELFF. The DNA for the CDR3 is TGCAGCGCCCAACAGGGGGGACCCGGGGAGCTGTTTTTT.

The DNA of the CDR3 is TGTGCCAGCAGCTTATTGGACGGGAATGAAAAACTGTTTTTT. Its protein product is CASSLLDGNEKLFF. V is TRBV7-9 and J is TRBJ1-4, with no clear D. The CDR3 extends over 14 amino acids. Trimming took off 2 bases at V and 5 bases at J, with 9 bases between the two ends. Germline CDR1 reads SEHNR; CDR2 reads FQNEAQ (reference sequence).

This clonotype was counted many times. The rearrangement links TRBV10-3 to TRBJ2-2; tentative D call: TRBD1 (5 bases). The V gene's germline CDR1 is ENHRY and CDR2 SYGVKD. The CDR3 consists of 16 residues. V was trimmed by 3 bases and J by 3 bases, leaving 14 bases between them. The CDR3: CAISDVKGQDTGELFF. In DNA form, the CDR3 reads TGTGCCATCAGTGACGTCAAGGGGCAAGACACCGGGGAGCTGTTTTTT.

The CDR3 sequence: CASSHGVGQSYEQYF. CDR3 nucleotides: TGTGCCAGCAGCCACGGGGTTGGACAGTCCTACGAGCAGTACTTC. The V and J genes are TRBV12-3 or TRBV12-4 and TRBJ2-7, with D possibly matching TRBD1 (6 bases). CDR3 length: 15 residues. Trimming pared 6 bases from V and 1 base from J, leaving 16 bases between.

The V and J genes are TRBV10-2 and TRBJ1-2; the D gene is possibly TRBD1 (5 bases). V dropped 4 bases and J dropped 1 base, with 16 bases sitting between them. Germline V gene sequence: CDR1 WSHSY, CDR2 SAAADI. The CDR3 is 16 amino acids. The CDR3 bases are TGCGCCAGCAGTGCTAGGTTGGACACGCGTAACTATGGCTACACCTTC. It yields the protein CASSARLDTRNYGYTF.

Ten or more counts support this clonotype. The rearrangement links TRBV29-1 to TRBJ1-5; D remains unclear. The CDR3 has 13 residues. The germline V and J ends were trimmed by 4 bases and 0 bases, with 7 bases remaining between them. Germline V gene data show CDR1 as SQVTM and CDR2 as ANQGSEA. The CDR3 spells CSVVQDSNQPQHF. The CDR3 nucleotides read TGCAGCGTTGTACAAGATAGCAATCAGCCCCAGCATTTT.

The chain recombines TRBV2 with TRBJ1-5, with D possibly matching TRBD1 (5 bases). V lost 6 bases to trimming and J lost 7 bases, with 16 bases between them. Per germline, CDR1 SNHLY and CDR2 FYNNEI. The CDR3 totals 14 residues. CDR3 nucleotide sequence: TGTGCCAGCAGATCTCAGGGAGTAAGGCAGCCCCAGCATTTT. This gives the protein CASRSQGVRQPQHF. The full variable domain, its missing parts supplied by reference TRBV2 and TRBJ1-5, is EPEVTQTPSHQVTQMGQEVILRCVPISNHLYFYWYRQILGQKVEFLVSFYNNEISEKSEIFDDQFSVERPDGSNFTLKIRSTKLEDSAMYFCASRSQGVRQPQHFGDGTRLSIL.

This rearrangement joins TRBV5-1 to TRBJ2-5, with 9 bases fitting TRBD2. The V and J ends lost 2 bases and 5 bases, in that order; junction bases with no gene match: 10. The length of the CDR3 is 16 residues. CDR1 and CDR2 (germline): SGHRS, YFSETQ. CDR3 DNA sequence: TGCGCCAGCAGCTTCCGGACTAGCGCCCCGAAGGAGACCCAGTACTTC. This codes for CASSFRTSAPKETQYF.

The rearrangement joins TRBV7-2 to TRBJ1-2, with 9 bases fitting TRBD1. CDR1 SGHTA and CDR2 FQGNSA come from the germline V gene. The V segment lost 4 bases and the J segment 6 bases; nucleotides outside the gene matches: 6. The CDR3 sequence is 14 residues long. CDR3 protein: CASSSRTGADGYTF. The CDR3 nucleotides read TGTGCCAGCAGCTCCCGGACAGGGGCGGATGGCTACACCTTC.

V and J are TRBV9 and TRBJ2-3; D remains ambiguous. There are 13 residues in the CDR3. Germline assignment: CDR1 SGDLS and CDR2 YYNGEE. V was clipped by 4 bases and J by 0 bases, with 6 bases between them. The CDR3, as DNA: TGTGCCAGCAGCTTAACCAGCACAGATACGCAGTATTTT. Its protein product is CASSLTSTDTQYF. The entire variable domain, with the rest obtained from reference TRBV9 and TRBJ2-3, is as follows: DSGVTQTPKHLITATGQRVTLRCSPRSGDLSVYWYQQSLDQGLQFLIQYYNGEERAKGNILERFSAQQFPDLHSELNLSSLELGDSALYFCASSLTSTDTQYFGPGTRLTVL.